Below, 10 T cell receptor beta chains from the same sample are listed, as sequenced in a study of cytomegalovirus exposure and HLA in healthy donors. TCRdb keeps only in-frame clones here, not all; method: immunoSEQ multiplex PCR. The sample has tens of thousands of clones, approximately 84% seen once; the top ten hold about an eighth. Sequenced input: PBMCs. The receptor source for this set is a woman aged 18-29 years in good health and CMV-seropositive.

V is TRBV4-1 and J is TRBJ1-1, with 8 positions matching TRBD1. CDR1 is MGHRA and CDR2 is YSYEKL in the germline V gene. This CDR3 has 16 amino acids. Losses at the gene ends were 0 bases for V and 3 bases for J; bases not matched to a gene: 6. The CDR3 reads CASSQDFSDRDTEAFF. As DNA, the CDR3 is TGCGCCAGCAGCCAAGATTTTTCGGACAGGGACACTGAAGCTTTCTTT.

Regarding this clone: The sample holds other DNA sequences that translate to the same CDR3. The chain recombines TRBV4-3 with TRBJ2-7, with D possibly matching TRBD1 (6 bases). Trimming cost V 0 bases and J 3 bases, with 6 bases left between them. This CDR3 has 13 residues. Looked up from germline, CDR1 is LGHNA and CDR2 is YSLEER. CDR3 amino acids: CASSQDRGYEQYF. The CDR3 nucleotides are TGCGCCAGCAGCCAAGACAGGGGCTACGAGCAGTACTTC.

The rearrangement links TRBV7-3 to TRBJ1-6; D is unclear. Trimming shortened V by 5 bases and J by 8 bases, and 7 bases separated the two germline ends. This CDR3 is 12 amino acids long. CDR1 and CDR2 from the germline V gene are SGHTA and FQGTGA. The CDR3 sequence is CASSVGDSPLHF. The CDR3 nucleotides read TGTGCCAGCAGCGTCGGGGATTCACCCCTCCACTTT.

The J gene is TRBJ1-3, the V gene TRBV5-1, with D perhaps matching TRBD1 (6 bases). CDR1 SGHRS and CDR2 YFSETQ come from the germline V gene. The CDR3 spans 14 residues. V was shortened by 0 bases and J by 4 bases, with 8 bases between the two germline ends. The DNA of the CDR3 is TGCGCCAGCAGCTTGGCCGGACAGGGAAACACCATATATTTT. Its translation is CASSLAGQGNTIYF.

This clone was seen a single time. V gene TRBV9 combines with J gene TRBJ2-3; tentative D call: TRBD2 (6 bases). CDR1 is SGDLS, CDR2 YYNGEE, per germline. The CDR3 extends over 16 amino acids. V lost 0 bases to trimming and J lost 4 bases, with 15 bases between them. DNA for the CDR3: TGTGCCAGCAGCGTAGGGGTGGGAGGATCCGCAGATACGCAGTATTTT. This gives the protein CASSVGVGGSADTQYF. The full variable domain, in which reference TRBV9 and TRBJ2-3 provide the parts outside the CDR3, is DSGVTQTPKHLITATGQRVTLRCSPRSGDLSVYWYQQSLDQGLQFLIQYYNGEERAKGNILERFSAQQFPDLHSELNLSSLELGDSALYFCASSVGVGGSADTQYFGPGTRLTVL.

The table lists this clone with many counts. The CDR3 loop reads CASSEKTAGSYEQYF. DNA for the CDR3: TGTGCCAGCAGTGAAAAGACAGCCGGCTCCTACGAGCAGTACTTC. The chain is built from TRBV2 and TRBJ2-7; TRBD1 might be the D (5 bases). Germline CDR1 SNHLY, CDR2 FYNNEI. Trimming stripped 2 bases from V and 0 bases from J, with 11 bases between. This CDR3 is built from 15 residues.

The chain carries TRBV6-4 and TRBJ2-6; the D is unclear. The V gene's germline CDR1 is MRHNA and CDR2 SNTAGT. The V end lost 3 bases, the J end lost 4 bases, and 10 bases lay between the germline ends. This CDR3 spans 15 amino acids. The chain's CDR3 is CASSEVAEGANVLTF. CDR3 nucleotides: TGTGCCAGCAGTGAGGTGGCCGAAGGGGCCAACGTCCTGACTTTC.

J is TRBJ1-2 and V is TRBV18, with D possibly TRBD1 on 5 matching bases. CDR1 KGHSH and CDR2 LQKENI come from the germline V gene. V lost 3 bases to trimming and J lost 0 bases, with 8 bases between them. This CDR3 has 14 residues. CDR3 protein: CASSPGGTNYGYTF. CDR3 nucleotides: TGTGCCAGCTCACCGGGGGGAACTAACTATGGCTACACCTTC.

V usage is TRBV7-3 and J usage is TRBJ1-1, with 9 positions matching TRBD1. Germline V CDR1 and CDR2: SGHTA, FQGTGA. The CDR3 is 15 amino acids. The V gene end was trimmed by 5 bases and the J gene end by 3 bases; junction bases not matched to a gene: 7. This CDR3 is CASSPGQGWDTEAFF. The CDR3 region has the DNA TGTGCCAGCAGCCCCGGACAGGGGTGGGACACTGAAGCTTTCTTT.

The gene calls are TRBV7-3 and TRBJ2-2; 9 bases map to TRBD2. The CDR3 sequence is 18 residues long. With 6 bases clipped from V and 5 bases from J, the junction kept 16 bases outside the gene matches. The V gene's germline CDR1 is SGHTA and CDR2 FQGTGA. CDR3 amino acids: CASSPSGTSYLGTGELFF. CDR3 sequence (DNA): TGTGCCAGCAGTCCGTCCGGGACTAGCTATCTAGGAACCGGGGAGCTGTTTTTT.